Given below is one T cell receptor beta chain in context. Some clones are missing from TCRdb's copy, which holds only in-frame ones; the method was immunoSEQ multiplex PCR. The repertoire holds under 50,000 clones, with 92% as singletons. Germline CDR1 and CDR2: SGHNT and YENEEA. The CDR3 is 17 residues long. Trimming left V 5 bases short and J 7 bases short, with 23 bases between. The data were obtained in a study of blood T cell repertoires in COVID-19. The sequenced sample was peripheral blood. The rearrangement links TRBV11-3 to TRBJ2-2, with a possible D match to TRBD1 (6 bases). The origin of this receptor is a human donor in a cohort sampled during active COVID-19. The CDR3 DNA sequence: TGTGCCAGCAGCCCACACCCGGGTCTCAGGGGTCACGGGGAGCTGTTTTTT. Its translation is CASSPHPGLRGHGELFF.